This T cell receptor beta chain was captured by sequencing in a study of molecular identifiers for immune sequencing clone quantification (dated by TCRdb to about 2018). Concerning the study at large: For a replicate experiment, RNA from approximately 20,000 or 98,000 naive CD8 T cells was divided into five aliquots, and four of the five aliquots were sequenced. The study was a methods study using CD8 T cells to benchmark molecular-identifier clustering-based TCR repertoire sequencing (MIDCIRS) and TCR RNA copy counting.

Library creation used PCR. Sequencing relied on a NextSeq 500. Bulk TCR libraries were made following a previously described method, with the TCR primers given in Table S5. Purification of total RNA was performed with the Qiagen AllPrep DNA/RNA kit. Before any analysis, reads coming from multiple sequencing runs of the same library were combined into one pool. The authors processed their data as follows. Reads were retained only if the reads had an exact TCR constant sequence, and the retained reads were trimmed to 150 nt and grouped according to their 12-nt molecular barcodes. Reads inside each barcode group were sub-clustered using a 15% Levenshtein threshold, and a quality-weighted consensus sequence was constructed for each RNA molecule. Non-functional sequences were filtered out, along with any lower-count sequence sitting one edit away from another sequence. Based on fitting two negative binomial distributions, any barcode sub-cluster with under 20% of the maximum read count was discarded. TCRdb reprocessing: public reads trimmed at Q25 with fastp, clones called with MiXCR, in-frame beta chains kept. A single entry per CDR3 protein holds the most common genes and DNA from its merged rows. What appears here as the V and J calls and clone size reflects TCRdb's work, not the paper's. This sample gives over 550,000 distinct CDR3 sequences in total; roughly 25% of them show up just once. The ten largest make up 0.78% of the sample.

Libraries of naive CD8 T cells were built from about 19,000 to 1,100,000 sorted cells, with 10%, 30% or 50% of the purified RNA used. Naive CD8 T cells, defined as CD8+CD4-CCR7+CD45RA+, were FACS-sorted into RLT Plus buffer on a BD FACSAria II. Detection sensitivity was tested by spiking Jurkat RNA equal to some 11 TCR copies' worth into samples containing roughly 19,000-1,100,000 naive CD8 T cells. Enrichment of CD8 T cells was performed with RosetteSep CD8+ T Cell Enrichment Cocktail and Ficoll-Paque, after which ACK red cell lysis was carried out. Deletion took 8 bases off V and 3 bases off J, with a span of 14 bases between the germline ends. Via the germline V gene (reference sequence), CDR1 is MNHEY and CDR2 SMNVEV. The CDR3 covers 13 residues, taking in both the cysteine and the phenylalanine. The retained sequence is limited to the CDR3, 39 bases, with the frame set at the first base. As for this clonotype: Its antigen specificity is not known. Given a much more abundant clone one base away, this may be a read error.

The full study reports these points: Without barcode sub-clustering, chimeric consensus sequences inflated TCR diversity; chimeras reached as high as 47%. The naive libraries included spiked-in Jurkat TCR RNA (under eleven copies' worth), and this Jurkat TCR RNA is not part of the donor repertoire. Identical TCR molecules sharing a barcode could cause highly expanded clone sizes to be underestimated. Even against a background of one million naive CD8 T cells, spiked-in Jurkat TCR RNA amounting to a single cell's worth was reported to be detectable. In CMV-specific effector cells, clones with more than 20 RNA copies accounted for over 98% of molecules, whereas in naive cells such clones accounted for under 1%. Modeling gave roughly 3 recovered TCR RNA copies per cell versus around 9.9 by digital PCR, implying about 30% capture efficiency.

Sequenced material: naive CD8+ T cells from blood, with Jurkat cell RNA spiked in. The sample's cell subset or site label, in plain terms: FACS-sorted CD8+CD4-CCR7+CD45RA+ naive T cells. This clonotype originated in a human donor in good health. Some libraries in this study had Jurkat cell RNA spiked in. Recombination linked TRBV27 to TRBJ2-7; the D gene cannot be resolved reliably. The CDR3 here reads CASAPTSFYEQYF. The nucleotides are TGTGCCAGCGCTCCGACCAGCTTCTACGAGCAGTACTTC.